This T cell receptor beta chain came from a study of OX40 agonist ivuxolimab in advanced cancers. Study-level information: Ivuxolimab, an agonistic anti-OX40 (CD134) antibody, was given to patients. Anti-PD-1, anti-PD-L1 or anti-CTLA-4 therapy given earlier was allowed, and 30% to 45% had some.

V lost 0 bases and J lost 4, with 9 bases in between. This CDR3 has 14 residues. CDR1 and CDR2 from the germline V gene are LNHNV and YYDKDF (reference sequence). This table comes from immunoSEQ multiplex PCR, and its TCRdb copy is limited to in-frame clones, with some not included. The data hold tens of thousands of clones, with 70% to 90% observed a single time. Sequencing was performed on CD4+ or CD8+ T cells sorted from blood, taken in a trial of the OX40 agonist ivuxolimab. This chain links TRBV15 with TRBJ1-1, with D possibly TRBD1 on 6 matching bases. The receptor comes from an adult with an advanced solid tumor such as melanoma, head and neck, liver or kidney cancer. CDR3 DNA sequence: TGTGCCACCAGCAGAGATATGGGGGCCACTGAAGCTTTCTTT. This translates into CATSRDMGATEAFF.